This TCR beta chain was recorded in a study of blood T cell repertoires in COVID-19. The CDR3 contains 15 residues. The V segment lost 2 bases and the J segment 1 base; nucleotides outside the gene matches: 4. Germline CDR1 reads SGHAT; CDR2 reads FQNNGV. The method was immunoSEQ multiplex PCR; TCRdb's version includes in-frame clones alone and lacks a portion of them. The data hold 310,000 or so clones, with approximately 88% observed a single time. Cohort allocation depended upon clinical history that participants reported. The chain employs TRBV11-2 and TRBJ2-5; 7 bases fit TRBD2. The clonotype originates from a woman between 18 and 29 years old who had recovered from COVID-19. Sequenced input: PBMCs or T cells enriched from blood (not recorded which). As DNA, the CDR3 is TGTGCCAGCAGCTTAAACGGGGGGACCCAAGAGACCCAGTACTTC. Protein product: CASSLNGGTQETQYF.